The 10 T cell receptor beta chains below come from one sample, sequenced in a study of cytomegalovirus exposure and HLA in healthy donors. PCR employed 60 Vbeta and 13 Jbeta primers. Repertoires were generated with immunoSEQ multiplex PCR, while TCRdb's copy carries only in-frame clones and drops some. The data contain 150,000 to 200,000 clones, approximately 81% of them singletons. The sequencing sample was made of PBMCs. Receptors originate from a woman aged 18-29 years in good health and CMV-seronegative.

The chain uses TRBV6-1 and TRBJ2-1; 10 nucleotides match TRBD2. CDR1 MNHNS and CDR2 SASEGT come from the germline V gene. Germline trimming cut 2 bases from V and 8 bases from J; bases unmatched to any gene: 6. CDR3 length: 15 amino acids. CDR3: CASSESASGSYEQFF. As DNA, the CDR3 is TGTGCCAGCAGTGAATCGGCTAGCGGGAGCTATGAGCAGTTCTTC.

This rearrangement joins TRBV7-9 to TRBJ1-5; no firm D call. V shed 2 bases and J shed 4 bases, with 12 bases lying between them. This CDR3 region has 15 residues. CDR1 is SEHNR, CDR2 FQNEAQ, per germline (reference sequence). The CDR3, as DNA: TGTGCCAGCAGCTTATCGGACTCCTCTAATCAGCCCCAGCATTTT. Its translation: CASSLSDSSNQPQHF.

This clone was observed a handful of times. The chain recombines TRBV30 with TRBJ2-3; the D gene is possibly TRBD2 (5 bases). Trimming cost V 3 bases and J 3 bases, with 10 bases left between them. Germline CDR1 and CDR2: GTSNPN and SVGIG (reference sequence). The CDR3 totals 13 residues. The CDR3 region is CAWSSLGTDTQYF. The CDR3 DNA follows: TGTGCCTGGAGCTCACTAGGGACAGATACGCAGTATTTT.

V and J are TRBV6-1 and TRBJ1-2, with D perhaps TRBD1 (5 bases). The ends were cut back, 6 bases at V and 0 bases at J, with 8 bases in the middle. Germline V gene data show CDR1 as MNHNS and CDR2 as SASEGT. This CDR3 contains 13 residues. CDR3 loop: CASSRVTNYGYTF. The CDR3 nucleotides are TGTGCCAGCAGCAGGGTTACTAACTATGGCTACACCTTC.

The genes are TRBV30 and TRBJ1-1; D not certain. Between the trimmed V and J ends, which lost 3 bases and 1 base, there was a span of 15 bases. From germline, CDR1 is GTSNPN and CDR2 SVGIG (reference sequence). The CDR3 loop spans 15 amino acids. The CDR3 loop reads CAWRFGRTSNTEAFF. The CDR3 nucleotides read TGTGCCTGGAGATTTGGCAGGACTTCGAACACTGAAGCTTTCTTT.

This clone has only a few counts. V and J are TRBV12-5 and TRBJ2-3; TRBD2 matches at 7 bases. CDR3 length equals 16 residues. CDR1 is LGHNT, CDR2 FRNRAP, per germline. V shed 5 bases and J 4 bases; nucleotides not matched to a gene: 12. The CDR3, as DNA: TGTGCTAGTGGTAAAACTAGCGCCGGGGCCCCAGATACGCAGTATTTT. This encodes CASGKTSAGAPDTQYF.

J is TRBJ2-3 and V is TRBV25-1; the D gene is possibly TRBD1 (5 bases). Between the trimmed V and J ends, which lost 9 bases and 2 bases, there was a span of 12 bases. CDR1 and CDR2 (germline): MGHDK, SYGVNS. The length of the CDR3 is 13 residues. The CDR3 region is CASTRDYTDTQYF. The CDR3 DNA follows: TGTGCCAGTACCAGGGATTACACAGATACGCAGTATTTT.

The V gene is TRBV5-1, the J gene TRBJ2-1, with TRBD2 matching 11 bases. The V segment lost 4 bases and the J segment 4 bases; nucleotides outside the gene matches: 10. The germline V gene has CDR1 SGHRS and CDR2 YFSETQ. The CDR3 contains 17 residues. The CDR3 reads CASSLRPTSGSYNEQFF. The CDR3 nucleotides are TGCGCCAGCAGCCTCCGACCTACTAGCGGGAGTTACAATGAGCAGTTCTTC.

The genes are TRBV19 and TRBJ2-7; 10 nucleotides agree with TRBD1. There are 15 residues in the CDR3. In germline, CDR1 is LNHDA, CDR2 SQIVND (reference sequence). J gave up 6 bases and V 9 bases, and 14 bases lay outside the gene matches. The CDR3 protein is CASQGRDRGLPEQYF. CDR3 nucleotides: TGTGCCAGCCAGGGGAGGGACAGGGGCCTTCCCGAGCAGTACTTC.

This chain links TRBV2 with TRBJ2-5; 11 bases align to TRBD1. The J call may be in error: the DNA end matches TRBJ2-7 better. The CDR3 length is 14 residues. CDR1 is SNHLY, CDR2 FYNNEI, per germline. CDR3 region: CASRPGQGVHEQYF. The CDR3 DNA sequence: TGTGCCAGCAGACCGGGACAGGGGGTCCACGAGCAGTACTTC.